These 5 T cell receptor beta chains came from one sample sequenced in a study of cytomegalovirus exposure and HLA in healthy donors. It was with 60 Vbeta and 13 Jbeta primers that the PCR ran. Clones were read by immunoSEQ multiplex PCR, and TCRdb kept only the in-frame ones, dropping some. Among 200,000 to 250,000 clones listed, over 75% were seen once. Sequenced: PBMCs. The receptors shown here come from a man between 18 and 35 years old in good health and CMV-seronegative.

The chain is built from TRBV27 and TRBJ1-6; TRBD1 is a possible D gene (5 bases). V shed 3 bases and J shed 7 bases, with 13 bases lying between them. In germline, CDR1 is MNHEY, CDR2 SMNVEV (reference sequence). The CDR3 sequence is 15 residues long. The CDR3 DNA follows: TGTGCCAGCAGTTTCTGGGACGGAGGGAATTCACCCCTCCACTTT. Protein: CASSFWDGGNSPLHF.

The CDR3 here is CASSLLGGQFF. The CDR3 region has the DNA TGTGCCAGCAGTTTATTGGGGGGGCAGTTCTTC. The chain employs TRBV28 and TRBJ2-1, with D tentatively TRBD2 (6 bases). This CDR3 is built from 11 residues. Germline V lookup: CDR1 MDHEN, CDR2 SYDVKM. With 1 base removed from V and 12 bases from J, the gap between germline ends came to 7 bases.

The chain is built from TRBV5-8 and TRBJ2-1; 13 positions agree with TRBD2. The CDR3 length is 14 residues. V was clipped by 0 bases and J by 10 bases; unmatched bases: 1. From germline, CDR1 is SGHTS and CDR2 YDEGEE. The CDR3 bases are TGTGCCAGCAGCTTGGGACTAGCGGGAGGAGAGCAGTTCTTC. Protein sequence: CASSLGLAGGEQFF. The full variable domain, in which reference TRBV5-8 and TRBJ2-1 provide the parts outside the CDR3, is EAGVTQSPTHLIKTRGQQATLRCSPISGHTSVYWYQQALGLGLQFLLWYDEGEERNRGNFPPRFSGRQFPNYSSELNVNALELEDSALYLCASSLGLAGGEQFFGPGTRLTVL.

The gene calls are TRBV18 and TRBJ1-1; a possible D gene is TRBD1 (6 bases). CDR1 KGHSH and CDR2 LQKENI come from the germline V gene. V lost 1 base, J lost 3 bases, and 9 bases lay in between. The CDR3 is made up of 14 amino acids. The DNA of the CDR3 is TGTGCCAGCTCACCACAGGGGGTGGACACTGAAGCTTTCTTT. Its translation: CASSPQGVDTEAFF.

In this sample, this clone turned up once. CDR3 coding DNA: TGCGCCAGCAGCCAAGCCGACAGTGTTAATGAAAAACTGTTTTTT. Amino acids: CASSQADSVNEKLFF. The chain couples TRBV4-3 to TRBJ1-4, with D perhaps TRBD1 (5 bases). This CDR3 has 15 residues. Trimming shortened V by 1 base and J by 4 bases, and 10 bases separated the two germline ends. CDR1 and CDR2 (germline): LGHNA, YSLEER.